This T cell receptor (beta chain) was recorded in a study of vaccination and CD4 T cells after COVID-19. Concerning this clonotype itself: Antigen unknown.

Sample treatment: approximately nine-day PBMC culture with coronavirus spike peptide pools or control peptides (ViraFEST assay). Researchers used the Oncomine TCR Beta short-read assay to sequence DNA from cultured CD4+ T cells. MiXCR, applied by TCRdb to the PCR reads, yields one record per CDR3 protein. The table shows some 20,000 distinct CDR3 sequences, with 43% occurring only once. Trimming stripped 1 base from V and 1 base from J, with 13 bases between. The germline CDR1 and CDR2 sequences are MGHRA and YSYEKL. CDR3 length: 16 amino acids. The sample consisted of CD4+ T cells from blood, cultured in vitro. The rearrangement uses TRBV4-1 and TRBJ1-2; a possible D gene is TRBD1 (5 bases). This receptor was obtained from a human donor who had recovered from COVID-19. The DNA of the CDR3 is TGCGCCAGCAGCCAAGTCTTGGACATCCTTAACTATGGCTACACCTTC. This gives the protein CASSQVLDILNYGYTF.